This T cell receptor beta chain was sequenced in a study of early T cells in non-severe SARS-CoV-2 infection. Study overall: Unpaired chains resulted from sequencing bulk RNA of unsorted whole blood. Study-wide points: Anti-spike CD8 responses were favored in VDJdb matching, and private and CD4 specificities were missed.

This clonotype was counted ten times or more. Its antigen remains unidentified. Germline CDR1 and CDR2: GTSNPN and SVGIG (reference sequence). V was clipped by 0 bases and J by 4 bases, with 7 bases between them. The CDR3 covers 12 residues. Unique molecular identifiers were affixed to single, distinct cDNA molecules. From the 5' RACE reads, TCRdb called clonotypes with MiXCR, one entry per CDR3 protein. The sample lists tens of thousands of distinct CDR3 sequences; roughly 12% were seen once. J is TRBJ2-7 and V is TRBV30, with D tentatively TRBD1 (6 bases). Sequencing input: whole blood. This sequence originates from an adult who was a healthcare worker with PCR-confirmed SARS-CoV-2 infection or an uninfected control (not recorded which). The CDR3 coding sequence is TGTGCCTGGAGTGTACAGGGATACGAGCAGTACTTC. Translation gives CAWSVQGYEQYF.